These 12 T cell receptor beta chains share one sample of origin, sequenced in a study of CD8 T cells in ankylosing spondylitis. From the 5' RACE reads, TCRdb called clonotypes with MiXCR, one entry per CDR3 protein. Altogether approximately 350,000 distinct CDR3 sequences are present, roughly 20% being singletons, with the ten largest covering around 13%. The sequenced sample was blood, either unsorted or a sorted T cell fraction (not recorded which). Receptors originate from a male donor with ankylosing spondylitis or in good health (not recorded which).

Turning to this clonotype: The junction and the germline gene differ at one end; a read error may be behind it. This chain links TRBV7-6 with TRBJ2-7, with D unclear. Germline V gene lookup returns CDR1 SGHVS and CDR2 FNYEAQ. The CDR3 is 12 amino acids. Written as DNA, the CDR3 is TGTGCCAGCAGCTCCGGGTCCTCCGAGCAGTACTTC. This sequence encodes CASSSGSSEQYF.

This clonotype was observed a few times. This chain joins TRBV4-1 and TRBJ2-5; 7 bases align to TRBD1. CDR3 length equals 14 residues. The V gene's germline CDR1 is MGHRA and CDR2 YSYEKL. The V and J ends lost 0 bases and 4 bases, in that order; junction bases with no gene match: 2. The CDR3 nucleotides read TGCGCCAGCAGCCAAGATAACAGGGGAGAGACCCAGTACTTC. Its protein product is CASSQDNRGETQYF.

The chain is built from TRBV12-3 or TRBV12-4 and TRBJ1-5; TRBD1 might be the D (5 bases). Trimming shortened V by 3 bases and J by 3 bases, and 9 bases separated the two germline ends. The CDR3 spans 14 residues. This chain's CDR3 is CASSLGQFNQPQHF. DNA of the CDR3: TGTGCCAGCAGTTTGGGGCAGTTCAATCAGCCCCAGCATTTT.

The chain links TRBV27 to TRBJ2-7; D unresolved. The CDR3 runs 14 residues. CDR1 is MNHEY, CDR2 SMNVEV, per germline (reference sequence). V dropped 2 bases and J dropped 3 bases, with 11 bases sitting between them. CDR3 region: CASSLHGPNYEQYF. DNA of the CDR3: TGTGCCAGCAGTTTACACGGGCCAAACTACGAGCAGTACTTC.

This clonotype was counted a few times. This chain connects TRBV10-3 to TRBJ2-5; D is perhaps TRBD2 (5 bases). The CDR3 is 19 residues long. V was clipped by 10 bases and J by 2 bases, with 32 bases between them. CDR1 and CDR2 (germline): ENHRY, SYGVKD. The CDR3 loop is CATGDRVVRDGSVQETQYF. Here the CDR3 DNA reads TGTGCCACCGGGGATCGGGTTGTGAGGGATGGCTCAGTTCAAGAGACCCAGTACTTC.

The CDR3 protein is CASTQLGLPTEAFF. In nucleotides, the CDR3 is TGTGCCAGCACCCAGCTGGGACTCCCCACTGAAGCTTTCTTT. The rearrangement links TRBV12-3 or TRBV12-4 to TRBJ1-1, with a tentative D call TRBD1 (5 bases). The V end was cut by 7 bases, the J end by 4 bases, with 16 bases between. The CDR3 runs to 14 residues.

The chain uses TRBV28 and TRBJ2-3; TRBD2 matches 9 bases. The CDR3 spans 15 residues. Germline CDR1 reads MDHEN; CDR2 reads SYDVKM. The trim removed 10 bases at V and 4 bases at J, leaving 12 bases unmatched. In DNA, the CDR3 is TGTGCCACCCAGCGGCAGCGGGGGGAATCAGATACGCAGTATTTT. Translation gives CATQRQRGESDTQYF.

The V gene is TRBV6-1, the J gene TRBJ2-7, with TRBD1 as a possible D gene (5 bases). In germline, CDR1 is MNHNS, CDR2 SASEGT. This CDR3 spans 15 amino acids. Trimming cost V 6 bases and J 5 bases, with 20 bases left between them. Written as DNA, the CDR3 is TGTGCCAGCAGACTCATCCCAGGGTCTCCGGACGAGCAGTACTTC. It encodes CASRLIPGSPDEQYF.

This clonotype was found a few times. The rearrangement links TRBV30 to TRBJ2-1; TRBD2 might be the D (7 bases). The CDR3 has 14 amino acids. V lost 3 bases, J lost 6 bases, and 15 bases lay in between. Germline CDR1 is GTSNPN and CDR2 is SVGIG (reference sequence). The chain's CDR3 is CAWSLDGGPNEQFF. The CDR3 nucleotides read TGTGCCTGGAGCCTTGACGGGGGGCCCAATGAGCAGTTCTTC. Together with reference TRBV30 and TRBJ2-1, the CDR3 gives the full variable domain: SQTIHQWPATLVQPVGSPLSLECTVEGTSNPNLYWYRQAAGRGLQLLFYSVGIGQISSEVPQNLSASRPQDRQFILSSKKLLLSDSGFYLCAWSLDGGPNEQFFGPGTRLTVL.

In this sample, this clonotype turned up a few times. This chain's CDR3 is CASSWEGLRTDTQYF. CDR3 coding DNA: TGTGCCAGCAGTTGGGAAGGTCTTCGCACAGATACGCAGTATTTT. The V gene is TRBV6-5, the J gene TRBJ2-3; unclear D gene. Germline V CDR1 and CDR2: MNHEY, SVGAGI. The V end was cut by 4 bases, the J end by 1 base, with 12 bases between. This CDR3 comprises 15 residues.

This clonotype was counted between two and nine times. The chain couples TRBV5-4 to TRBJ2-2; weak D call: TRBD2 (5 bases). Trimming took off 6 bases at V and 3 bases at J, with 12 bases between the two ends. Germline CDR1 and CDR2: SGHNT and YYREEE (reference sequence). The CDR3 extends over 14 amino acids. Written as DNA, the CDR3 is TGTGCCAGCACCCTACTAGGACACACCGGGGAGCTGTTTTTT. It translates to CASTLLGHTGELFF.

This clonotype was observed a single time. One end of the junction fails to match germline, which may point to a read error. The chain uses TRBV3-1 and TRBJ2-1; D assignment may be TRBD1 or TRBD2 (6 bases each). The CDR3 runs 16 residues. CDR1 and CDR2 (germline): LGHDT, YNNKEL (reference sequence). In DNA form, the CDR3 reads TGTGCCTGCAGCCAAGATGGGGGGACACCCTACAATGAGCAGTTCTTC. Amino acid sequence: CACSQDGGTPYNEQFF.